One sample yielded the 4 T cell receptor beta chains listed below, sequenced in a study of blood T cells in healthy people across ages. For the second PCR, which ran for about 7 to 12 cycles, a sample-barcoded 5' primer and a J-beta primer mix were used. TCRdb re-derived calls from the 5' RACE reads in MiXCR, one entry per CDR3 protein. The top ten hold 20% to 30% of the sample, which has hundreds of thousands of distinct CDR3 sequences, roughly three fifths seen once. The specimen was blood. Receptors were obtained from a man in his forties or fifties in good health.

CDR3 sequence reads: CSVEKTGGHNEQFF. For the CDR3, the DNA is TGCAGCGTTGAAAAAACAGGTGGCCACAATGAGCAGTTCTTC. The rearrangement joins TRBV29-1 to TRBJ2-1; D may be TRBD1 (5 bases). The CDR3 length is 14 residues. Germline assignment: CDR1 SQVTM and CDR2 ANQGSEA. V was cut by 2 bases and J by 5 bases, with 13 bases left in between.

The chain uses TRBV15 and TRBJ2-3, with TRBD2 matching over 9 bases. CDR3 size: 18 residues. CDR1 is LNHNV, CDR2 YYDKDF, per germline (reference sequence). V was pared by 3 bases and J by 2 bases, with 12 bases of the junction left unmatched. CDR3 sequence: CATSRDLRLAEPTDTQYF. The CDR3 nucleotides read TGTGCCACCAGCAGGGATCTGAGACTAGCGGAACCCACAGATACGCAGTATTTT.

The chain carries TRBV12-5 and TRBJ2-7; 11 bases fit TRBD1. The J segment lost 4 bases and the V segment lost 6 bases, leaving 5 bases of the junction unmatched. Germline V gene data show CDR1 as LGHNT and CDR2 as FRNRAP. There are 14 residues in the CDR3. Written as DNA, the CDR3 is TGTGCTAGTGGGCCGGGACAGGGGGTATACGAGCAGTACTTC. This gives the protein CASGPGQGVYEQYF.

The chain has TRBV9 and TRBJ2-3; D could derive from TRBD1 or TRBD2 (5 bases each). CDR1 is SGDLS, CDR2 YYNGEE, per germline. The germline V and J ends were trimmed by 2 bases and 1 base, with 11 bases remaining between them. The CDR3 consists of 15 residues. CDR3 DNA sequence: TGTGCCAGCAGCGTTAGGTGGGACGGCACAGATACGCAGTATTTT. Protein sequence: CASSVRWDGTDTQYF.